A single sample gave rise to the 27 T cell receptor beta chains below, sequenced in a study of blood T cell repertoires in COVID-19. Produced via immunoSEQ multiplex PCR; TCRdb's table is partial and in-frame only. The table records roughly 120,000 clones, over 80% of them present only once. The sample consisted of peripheral blood. The source of these receptors is a human donor in a cohort sampled during active COVID-19.

The V gene is TRBV5-1, the J gene TRBJ2-3; no firm D call. Germline V gives CDR1 SGHRS, CDR2 YFSETQ. CDR3 length: 16 amino acids. Deletions cut 1 base from V and 0 bases from J, with 12 bases between. CDR3 region: CASSLSESGSTDTQYF. The CDR3 coding sequence is TGCGCCAGCAGCTTGTCCGAGTCAGGAAGCACAGATACGCAGTATTTT.

This chain uses TRBV12-3 or TRBV12-4 with TRBJ1-2; D is undetermined. This CDR3 region has 13 residues. Trimming stripped 1 base from V and 8 bases from J, with 11 bases between. This chain's CDR3 is CASSLDREEGYTF. In DNA, the CDR3 is TGTGCCAGCAGTTTAGATAGGGAGGAAGGCTACACCTTC.

This rearrangement joins TRBV5-1 to TRBJ2-7; 8 bases match TRBD1. The CDR3 is 15 amino acids. J was trimmed by 0 bases and V by 4 bases; bases with no gene match: 6. The germline V gene has CDR1 SGHRS and CDR2 YFSETQ. CDR3 amino acids: CASSPRQGTSYEQYF. The DNA for the CDR3 is TGCGCCAGCAGCCCCCGACAGGGGACCTCCTACGAGCAGTACTTC.

The rearrangement uses TRBV7-6 and TRBJ1-5; D ambiguous. The CDR3 runs 13 residues. Germline values: CDR1 SGHVS, CDR2 FNYEAQ. Trimming removed 4 bases from V and 6 bases from J, with 10 bases in between. This CDR3 reads CASSSRGGQPQHF. Written as DNA, the CDR3 is TGTGCCAGCAGCTCCCGGGGAGGTCAGCCCCAGCATTTT.

This clone was counted once. This sequence joins TRBV5-1 and TRBJ1-4; maybe TRBD1 (6 bases). In germline, CDR1 is SGHRS, CDR2 YFSETQ. V shed 4 bases and J shed 8 bases, with 12 bases lying between them. The CDR3 has 13 amino acids. As DNA, the CDR3 is TGCGCCAGCAGCACAGGGTTGGGGGAAAAACTGTTTTTT. Translated, it gives CASSTGLGEKLFF. Drawing the rest from reference TRBV5-1 and TRBJ1-4, the complete variable domain is KAGVTQTPRYLIKTRGQQVTLSCSPISGHRSVSWYQQTPGQGLQFLFEYFSETQRNKGNFPGRFSGRQFSNSRSEMNVSTLELGDSALYLCASSTGLGEKLFFGSGTQLSVL.

The V and J genes are TRBV4-1 and TRBJ1-5; 12 bases map to TRBD1. The junction had 8 bases not matched to a gene; V was cut back by 2 bases and J by 6 bases. Germline assignment: CDR1 MGHRA and CDR2 YSYEKL. The CDR3 has 17 amino acids. CDR3 residues: CASSQKAGQGAVQPQHF. CDR3 coding DNA: TGCGCCAGCAGCCAAAAGGCGGGACAGGGGGCGGTTCAGCCCCAGCATTTT.

The chain employs TRBV4-3 and TRBJ2-1; 8 bases match TRBD2. V shed 4 bases and J 6 bases; nucleotides not matched to a gene: 5. CDR3 size: 14 residues. From germline, CDR1 is LGHNA and CDR2 YSLEER. DNA for the CDR3: TGCGCCAGCAGCCCTAGACTAGCGTCCAATGAGCAGTTCTTC. Amino acids: CASSPRLASNEQFF.

The genes are TRBV20-1 and TRBJ2-7; D is ambiguous. The CDR3 is 11 residues long. Looked up from germline, CDR1 is DFQATT and CDR2 is SNEGSKA (reference sequence). Between the trimmed V and J ends, which lost 4 bases and 5 bases, there was a span of 9 bases. The DNA of the CDR3 is TGCAGTGCTACCTCGGGTCACGAGCAGTACTTC. Its protein is CSATSGHEQYF.

Notes on this clone: This sample includes further DNA sequences coding for the same CDR3. J is TRBJ1-3 and V is TRBV9; 8 bases align to TRBD1. CDR3 length equals 16 residues. With 0 bases clipped from V and 0 bases from J, the junction kept 2 bases outside the gene matches. In germline, CDR1 is SGDLS, CDR2 YYNGEE. The CDR3 loop is CASSVATGGSGNTIYF. CDR3 sequence (DNA): TGTGCCAGCAGCGTAGCTACAGGGGGCTCTGGAAACACCATATATTTT.

This clone was detected once. The chain employs TRBV11-2 and TRBJ2-5; weak D call: TRBD1 (5 bases). The CDR3 has 15 residues. Deletions cut 5 bases from V and 4 bases from J, with 17 bases between. Germline V CDR1 and CDR2: SGHAT, FQNNGV. This chain's CDR3 is CASSKPRVLGETQYF. Here the CDR3 DNA reads TGTGCCAGCAGCAAACCCAGGGTTTTGGGAGAGACCCAGTACTTC.

This clone was observed a single time. The chain carries TRBV6-6 and TRBJ1-1; D is unresolved. V shed 7 bases and J shed 2 bases, with 8 bases lying between them. This CDR3 contains 12 residues. Germline V lookup: CDR1 MNHNY, CDR2 SVGAGI (reference sequence). CDR3 sequence reads: CASTLLNTEAFF. The CDR3 region has the DNA TGTGCCAGCACCCTCTTAAACACTGAAGCTTTCTTT.

This chain connects TRBV15 to TRBJ2-3, with D possibly matching TRBD2 (6 bases). V lost 1 base, J lost 5 bases, and 10 bases lay in between. Germline V gives CDR1 LNHNV, CDR2 YYDKDF (reference sequence). The CDR3 is 14 residues long. CDR3 sequence: CATSRAGSLDTQYF. The CDR3 nucleotides are TGTGCCACCAGCAGAGCCGGGAGTTTAGATACGCAGTATTTT.

The rearrangement uses TRBV5-1 and TRBJ1-1, with TRBD1 matching over 7 bases. The CDR3 is 15 amino acids. V gave up 4 bases and J gave up 4 bases; unmatched junction bases: 10. CDR1 and CDR2 from the germline V gene are SGHRS and YFSETQ. CDR3 residues: CASSQRQGSGTEAFF. The CDR3 nucleotides read TGCGCCAGCAGCCAACGACAGGGTAGTGGCACTGAAGCTTTCTTT. The full variable domain, its missing parts supplied by reference TRBV5-1 and TRBJ1-1, is KAGVTQTPRYLIKTRGQQVTLSCSPISGHRSVSWYQQTPGQGLQFLFEYFSETQRNKGNFPGRFSGRQFSNSRSEMNVSTLELGDSALYLCASSQRQGSGTEAFFGQGTRLTVV.

A few counts support this clone. V and J are TRBV9 and TRBJ2-7; 8 bases line up with TRBD1. J was trimmed by 1 base and V by 0 bases; bases with no gene match: 0. Germline V gene data show CDR1 as SGDLS and CDR2 as YYNGEE. The CDR3 extends over 14 amino acids. CDR3 bases: TGTGCCAGCAGCGTAGGGGACAGGTCCTACGAGCAGTACTTC. Amino acid sequence: CASSVGDRSYEQYF.

This clone has a handful of counts. The chain has TRBV9 and TRBJ2-3, with D possibly matching TRBD2 (6 bases). V was cut by 5 bases and J by 1 base, with 17 bases left in between. This CDR3 has 16 amino acids. The germline CDR1 and CDR2 sequences are SGDLS and YYNGEE. The CDR3: CASRRTVGGGTDTQYF. The CDR3, as DNA: TGTGCCAGCAGGCGGACGGTCGGAGGGGGCACAGATACGCAGTATTTT.

The J gene is TRBJ1-1, the V gene TRBV7-2, with TRBD1 as a possible D gene (6 bases). The CDR3 contains 14 residues. V was clipped by 3 bases and J by 1 base, with 9 bases between them. CDR1 and CDR2 from the germline V gene are SGHTA and FQGNSA. CDR3: CASSLNRENTEAFF. CDR3 DNA sequence: TGTGCCAGCAGCTTGAACAGGGAGAACACTGAAGCTTTCTTT.

DNA of the CDR3: TGTGCCAGCTCCTCCTTAGGGACAGGGACAGGAAACATTCAGTACTTC. Translation: CASSSLGTGTGNIQYF. The rearrangement uses TRBV18 and TRBJ2-4; 9 nucleotides match TRBD1. Trimming took 6 bases from V and 6 from J; bases not matched to a gene: 12. Germline V gene lookup returns CDR1 KGHSH and CDR2 LQKENI. This CDR3 has 16 amino acids.

The chain employs TRBV9 and TRBJ2-2, with TRBD1 identical over 8 bases. CDR1 is SGDLS and CDR2 is YYNGEE in the germline V gene. The ends lost 5 bases at V and 2 bases at J; junction bases unmatched: 11. This CDR3 region has 17 residues. CDR3 in amino acids: CASRGGTGGGNTGELFF. CDR3 nucleotides: TGTGCCAGCAGGGGGGGCACAGGGGGAGGAAACACCGGGGAGCTGTTTTTT.

This chain joins TRBV28 and TRBJ1-5; TRBD1 aligns across 7 bases. The J segment lost 6 bases and the V segment lost 3 bases, leaving 8 bases of the junction unmatched. This CDR3 region has 15 residues. Looked up from germline, CDR1 is MDHEN and CDR2 is SYDVKM. This chain's CDR3 is CASSLARGRGQPQHF. CDR3 nucleotide sequence: TGTGCCAGCAGTTTGGCAAGGGGGCGCGGTCAGCCCCAGCATTTT.

The V gene is TRBV28, the J gene TRBJ2-7; D possibly corresponds to TRBD1 (5 bases). The CDR3 sequence is 12 residues long. Trimming took off 4 bases at V and 6 bases at J, with 10 bases between the two ends. Germline CDR1 is MDHEN and CDR2 is SYDVKM. The CDR3 sequence is CASSSGWREQYF. DNA for the CDR3: TGTGCCAGCAGTTCAGGGTGGCGCGAGCAGTACTTC.

A few counts support this clone. The V and J genes are TRBV1 and TRBJ2-3; the table's D call of TRBD1 was not tested on the DNA. TRBV1 is a pseudogene locus. This CDR3 comprises 16 residues. The CDR3 bases are TGCACCAGCAGCCAAGAGCAAGGCAGGGTCACAGATACGCAGTATTTT. Protein: CTSSQEQGRVTDTQYF.

The chain has TRBV24-1 and TRBJ2-3, with TRBD1 matching 7 bases. The CDR3 sequence is 19 residues long. Germline-derived CDR1 and CDR2 are KGHDR and SFDVKD. The ends lost 4 bases at V and 1 base at J; junction bases unmatched: 16. The CDR3 reads CATSDPRTDRALRTDTQYF. The CDR3 DNA reads TGTGCCACCAGTGACCCTCGGACCGACAGGGCGCTTCGCACAGATACGCAGTATTTT.

The chain joins TRBV3-1 (or the pseudogene TRBV3-2) to TRBJ2-3; D possibly corresponds to TRBD2 (7 bases). This CDR3 region has 15 residues. CDR1 LGHDT and CDR2 YNNKEL come from the germline V gene (reference sequence). Deletions cut 1 base from V and 3 bases from J, with 11 bases between. The CDR3 DNA follows: TGTGCCAGCAGCCAAGGGACAGCGGGGACAGATACGCAGTATTTT. Translating gives CASSQGTAGTDTQYF.

The V gene is TRBV7-2, the J gene TRBJ1-2; D not certain. The germline gives CDR1 SGHTA, CDR2 FQGNSA. V shed 7 bases and J shed 8 bases, with 14 bases lying between them. The CDR3 has 12 amino acids. CDR3 nucleotides: TGTGCCAGCACCCCAGTAGGAGGGGGCTACACCTTC. This sequence encodes CASTPVGGGYTF.

The gene calls are TRBV4-3 and TRBJ2-3; D gene ambiguous. There are 19 residues in the CDR3. Trimming cost V 3 bases and J 2 bases, with 24 bases left between them. Germline CDR1 reads LGHNA; CDR2 reads YSLEER. In nucleotides, the CDR3 is TGCGCCAGCAGCCACTCTGTCTCCCGCCCAAGCGCTCTCACAGATACGCAGTATTTT. Its translation is CASSHSVSRPSALTDTQYF.

The J gene is TRBJ1-2, the V gene TRBV24-1; TRBD1 might be the D (5 bases). The length of the CDR3 is 16 residues. Germline lookup yields CDR1 KGHDR and CDR2 SFDVKD. The V end was cut by 4 bases, the J end by 5 bases, with 19 bases between. The CDR3 DNA sequence: TGTGCCACCAGTGACCCTTCGACAGATAGTCATTATGGCTACACCTTC. It specifies CATSDPSTDSHYGYTF.

The chain carries TRBV9 and TRBJ2-7, with 9 bases that match TRBD2. Germline V CDR1 and CDR2: SGDLS, YYNGEE. The CDR3 loop spans 15 amino acids. The V and J ends lost 0 bases and 4 bases, in that order; junction bases with no gene match: 5. Here the CDR3 reads CASSVGGSGSYEQYF. The CDR3 nucleotides read TGTGCCAGCAGCGTAGGGGGTAGCGGGAGTTACGAGCAGTACTTC.